This T cell receptor beta chain came from a study of shared clonotypes between healthy human individuals. As for the study in general: There were three CD4 naive, three CD4 memory, two CD8 naive and one CD8 memory plates per donor.

Only in-frame clones appear in the TCRdb table, and some are missing; sequencing was by immunoSEQ multiplex PCR. Of 2 million to 2.5 million clones listed, approximately 95% are singletons. Those who donated were healthy HIV-negative adults, with no recent acute infections or vaccinations reported. Germline loops: CDR1 DFQATT, CDR2 SNEGSKA (reference sequence). This CDR3 spans 11 amino acids. Material for sequencing was naive CD4+ T cells from PBMCs. Subset noted: CD45RA+ positively selected. The J gene is TRBJ2-1, the V gene TRBV20-1; tentatively, D is TRBD1 (5 bases). This receptor was taken from a man between 18 and 29 years old in good health. Some clones in this sample may be carry-over from other donors' samples. The CDR3: CRPRGRGEQFF. The CDR3 DNA sequence: TGCAGGCCCCGAGGTAGGGGTGAGCAGTTCTTC.